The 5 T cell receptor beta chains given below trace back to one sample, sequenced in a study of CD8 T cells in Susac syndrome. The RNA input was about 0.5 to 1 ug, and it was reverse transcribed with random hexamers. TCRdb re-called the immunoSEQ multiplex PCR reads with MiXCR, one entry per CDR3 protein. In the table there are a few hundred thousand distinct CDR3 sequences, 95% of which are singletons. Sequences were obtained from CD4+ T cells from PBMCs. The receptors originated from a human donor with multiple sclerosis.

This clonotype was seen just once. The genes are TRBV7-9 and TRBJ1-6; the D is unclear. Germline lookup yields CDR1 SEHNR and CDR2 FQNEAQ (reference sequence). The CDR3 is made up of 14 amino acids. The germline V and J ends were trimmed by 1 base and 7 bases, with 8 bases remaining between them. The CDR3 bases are TGTGCCAGCAGCTTAGGAGGGCCCAATTCACCCCTCCACTTT. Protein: CASSLGGPNSPLHF.

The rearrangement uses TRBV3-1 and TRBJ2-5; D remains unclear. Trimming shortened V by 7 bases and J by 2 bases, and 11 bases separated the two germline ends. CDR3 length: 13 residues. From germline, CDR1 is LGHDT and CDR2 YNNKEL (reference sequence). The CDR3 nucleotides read TGTGCCAGCACCCTAGGCAGACAAGAGACCCAGTACTTC. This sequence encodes CASTLGRQETQYF.

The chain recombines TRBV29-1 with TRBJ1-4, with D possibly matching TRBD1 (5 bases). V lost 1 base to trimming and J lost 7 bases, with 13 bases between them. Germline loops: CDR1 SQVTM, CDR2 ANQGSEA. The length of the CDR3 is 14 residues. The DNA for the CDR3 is TGCAGCGTTGAAGCCGGGGGATGGGGTGAAAAACTGTTTTTT. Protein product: CSVEAGGWGEKLFF.

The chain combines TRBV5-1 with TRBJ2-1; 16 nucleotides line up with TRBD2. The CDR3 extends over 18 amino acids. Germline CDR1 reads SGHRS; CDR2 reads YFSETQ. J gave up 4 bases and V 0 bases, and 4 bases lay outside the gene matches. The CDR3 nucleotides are TGCGCCAGCAGCTTGGCCGGGACTAGCGGGAGGGGTTACAATGAGCAGTTCTTC. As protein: CASSLAGTSGRGYNEQFF.

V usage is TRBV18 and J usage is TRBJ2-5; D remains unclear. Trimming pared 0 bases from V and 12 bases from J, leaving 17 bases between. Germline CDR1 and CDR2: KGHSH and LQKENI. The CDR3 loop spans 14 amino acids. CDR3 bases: TGTGCCAGCTCACCACCTCTTCATACCGTCCTAGAGTACTTC. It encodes CASSPPLHTVLEYF.